The 25 T cell receptor beta chains presented below share a single source sample, sequenced in a study of T cell responses to AZD1222 COVID-19 vaccine. Generated by immunoSEQ multiplex PCR, the TCRdb table keeps only in-frame clones and is missing some. Of roughly 120,000 clones in the sample, approximately 85% were seen once. The input for sequencing was peripheral blood, taken 28 days after the second AZD1222 dose. These TCRs come from an adult who received the AZD1222 COVID-19 vaccine.

This sequence joins TRBV11-2 and TRBJ1-4, with D tentatively TRBD1 (5 bases). Germline V gives CDR1 SGHAT, CDR2 FQNNGV. The ends were cut back, 5 bases at V and 5 bases at J, with 9 bases in the middle. The CDR3 runs to 13 residues. The CDR3 loop reads CASSRGDNEKLFF. CDR3 bases: TGTGCCAGCAGCCGGGGGGACAATGAAAAACTGTTTTTT.

This clone was detected once. This chain links TRBV7-2 with TRBJ2-3; D is undetermined. The CDR3 extends over 15 amino acids. Germline CDR1 and CDR2: SGHTA and FQGNSA. V lost 1 base to trimming and J lost 2 bases, with 10 bases between them. CDR3 region: CASSLVVSHTDTQYF. The CDR3, as DNA: TGTGCCAGCAGCTTAGTTGTTTCCCACACAGATACGCAGTATTTT.

This clone was found a few times. This chain links TRBV3-1 (or the pseudogene TRBV3-2) with TRBJ2-7, with D perhaps assigned TRBD1 or TRBD2 (5 bases each). This CDR3 has 14 amino acids. Germline V gene sequence: CDR1 LGHDT, CDR2 YNNKEL (reference sequence). V lost 5 bases, J lost 2 bases, and 13 bases lay in between. CDR3 DNA sequence: TGTGCCAGCAGCTACGGGACGCTTGCCTACGAGCAGTACTTC. Amino acid sequence: CASSYGTLAYEQYF.

The rearrangement joins TRBV27 to TRBJ2-3; 10 bases are a match to TRBD2. V shed 6 bases and J 4 bases; nucleotides not matched to a gene: 7. This CDR3 contains 15 residues. The germline V gene has CDR1 MNHEY and CDR2 SMNVEV (reference sequence). This chain's CDR3 is CASSLASGGPDTQYF. In nucleotides, the CDR3 is TGTGCCAGCAGCCTAGCTAGCGGGGGACCAGATACGCAGTATTTT.

This clone was observed once. This rearrangement joins TRBV11-2 to TRBJ1-4; tentatively, D is TRBD1 (5 bases). Trimming removed 5 bases at V and 0 bases at J, with 13 bases between. Looked up from germline, CDR1 is SGHAT and CDR2 is FQNNGV. CDR3 size: 16 residues. This chain's CDR3 is CASSRAGGSTNEKLFF. For the CDR3, the DNA is TGTGCCAGCAGCCGAGCTGGGGGTTCAACTAATGAAAAACTGTTTTTT.

CDR3 region: CASSIFAGETYEQYF. The CDR3 DNA follows: TGTGCCAGTAGTATTTTCGCGGGGGAGACCTACGAGCAGTACTTC. The gene calls are TRBV19 and TRBJ2-7; TRBD2 matches 7 bases. The CDR3 consists of 15 residues. CDR1 and CDR2 (germline): LNHDA, SQIVND (reference sequence). V gave up 3 bases and J gave up 2 bases; unmatched junction bases: 7.

The chain links TRBV18 to TRBJ2-7; 7 nucleotides align to TRBD1. V gave up 2 bases and J gave up 5 bases; unmatched junction bases: 9. Germline V gene lookup returns CDR1 KGHSH and CDR2 LQKENI. The CDR3 has 15 amino acids. CDR3: CASSPGSEGADEQYF. The CDR3 DNA follows: TGTGCCAGCTCACCAGGAAGCGAGGGGGCGGACGAGCAGTACTTC.

V is TRBV12-3 or TRBV12-4 and J is TRBJ1-2, with a weak D call TRBD1 (6 bases). V lost 6 bases, J lost 8 bases, and 16 bases lay in between. This CDR3 spans 13 amino acids. The CDR3 loop reads CASSYQQGGGYTF. For the CDR3, the DNA is TGTGCCAGCAGCTACCAACAGGGAGGGGGCTACACCTTC.

The chain has TRBV7-4 and TRBJ2-5; 14 bases are a match to TRBD2. Per germline, CDR1 SGHVT and CDR2 SQSDAQ. V was pared by 4 bases and J by 0 bases, with 4 bases of the junction left unmatched. The CDR3 runs to 17 residues. Here the CDR3 reads CASSSGLAGGHQETQYF. CDR3 nucleotides: TGTGCCAGCAGCTCCGGACTAGCGGGGGGTCACCAAGAGACCCAGTACTTC.

The chain employs TRBV14 and TRBJ1-2, with unresolved D. CDR1 and CDR2 (germline): SGHDN, FVKESK. This CDR3 region has 11 residues. V was cut by 5 bases and J by 7 bases, with 8 bases left in between. The CDR3 sequence: CASSFRSGYTF. CDR3 in DNA: TGTGCCAGCAGCTTTAGAAGTGGCTACACCTTC.

The chain uses TRBV5-1 and TRBJ2-7, with a possible D match to TRBD2 (5 bases). V gave up 5 bases and J gave up 3 bases, with 18 bases separating them. CDR3 length equals 15 residues. Germline-derived CDR1 and CDR2 are SGHRS and YFSETQ. Written as DNA, the CDR3 is TGCGCCAGCAGACGGAATGCCGGGGAAGTCTACGAGCAGTACTTC. It yields the protein CASRRNAGEVYEQYF.

V and J are TRBV7-2 and TRBJ2-6, with TRBD1 matching 8 bases. This CDR3 spans 18 amino acids. Trimming at V came to 2 bases and at J to 2 bases, leaving 8 bases not matched to a gene. Germline V gene sequence: CDR1 SGHTA, CDR2 FQGNSA. The CDR3 nucleotides read TGTGCCAGCAGCTTAAAGGGGCAGGGGGCAACTGGGGCCAACGTCCTGACTTTC. Translation gives CASSLKGQGATGANVLTF.

The J gene is TRBJ2-7, the V gene TRBV5-3; 9 bases are a match to TRBD1. TRBV5-3 is given ORF status, its function remaining uncertain. This CDR3 region has 13 residues. V shed 5 bases, J shed 3 bases, and the junction held 3 bases outside the gene matches. Here the CDR3 DNA reads TGTGCCAGAAGGCGGGACAGGGTCTACGAGCAGTACTTC. It encodes CARRRDRVYEQYF.

This clone was observed a single time. The rearrangement uses TRBV3-1 (or the pseudogene TRBV3-2) and TRBJ2-2; D gene ambiguous. Germline lookup yields CDR1 LGHDT and CDR2 YNNKEL (reference sequence). The CDR3 has 13 amino acids. Trimming left V 4 bases short and J 0 bases short, with 3 bases between. CDR3 in amino acids: CASSLANTGELFF. In nucleotides, the CDR3 is TGTGCCAGCAGCCTTGCGAACACCGGGGAGCTGTTTTTT.

V usage is TRBV3-1 (or the pseudogene TRBV3-2) and J usage is TRBJ2-7; 9 bases map to TRBD1. The CDR3 spans 14 residues. Germline V lookup: CDR1 LGHDT, CDR2 YNNKEL (reference sequence). The V segment lost 6 bases and the J segment 5 bases; nucleotides outside the gene matches: 8. The CDR3, as DNA: TGTGCCAGCAGACTACGGGACAGGGTTGACGAGCAGTACTTC. It specifies CASRLRDRVDEQYF.

The CDR3 region is CASSYPEEELFF. Written as DNA, the CDR3 is TGTGCCAGCAGTTACCCAGAGGAGGAGCTGTTTTTT. J is TRBJ2-2 and V is TRBV6-6; D ambiguous. The CDR3 totals 12 residues. V gave up 2 bases and J gave up 10 bases, with 8 bases separating them. Germline lookup yields CDR1 MNHNY and CDR2 SVGAGI (reference sequence).

This chain joins TRBV4-1 and TRBJ1-3; D not resolved. The CDR3 sequence is 15 residues long. V gave up 4 bases and J gave up 1 base, with 11 bases separating them. The V gene's germline CDR1 is MGHRA and CDR2 YSYEKL. The CDR3 protein is CASSLETGSGNTIYF. The CDR3 DNA follows: TGCGCCAGCAGCCTCGAAACCGGGTCTGGAAACACCATATATTTT.

This clone occurred once. The V and J genes are TRBV3-1 (or the pseudogene TRBV3-2) and TRBJ1-5; D is perhaps TRBD1 (6 bases). CDR1 and CDR2 (germline): LGHDT, YNNKEL (reference sequence). This CDR3 has 15 residues. Trimming removed 3 bases at V and 2 bases at J, with 11 bases between. CDR3 sequence: CASSHARTGNQPQHF. The DNA of the CDR3 is TGTGCCAGCAGCCACGCAAGGACAGGCAATCAGCCCCAGCATTTT.

The J gene is TRBJ2-1, the V gene TRBV5-4; D gene uncertain. Trimming took 0 bases from V and 1 from J, leaving 2 bases between them. Germline V gives CDR1 SGHNT, CDR2 YYREEE (reference sequence). This CDR3 is built from 13 residues. The CDR3: CASSLASYNEQFF. CDR3 coding DNA: TGTGCCAGCAGCTTGGCATCCTACAATGAGCAGTTCTTC.

The genes are TRBV5-1 and TRBJ2-5; 10 positions agree with TRBD1. CDR1 and CDR2 (germline): SGHRS, YFSETQ. The CDR3 covers 17 residues. The junction had 11 bases not matched to a gene; V was cut back by 4 bases and J by 2 bases. Here the CDR3 DNA reads TGCGCCAGCAGCCCGGTGACAGGGGGCCTGGGACAAGAGACCCAGTACTTC. Translated: CASSPVTGGLGQETQYF.

The chain links TRBV28 to TRBJ1-5; D remains ambiguous. Germline V lookup: CDR1 MDHEN, CDR2 SYDVKM. The CDR3 has 14 residues. V shed 2 bases and J shed 3 bases, with 8 bases lying between them. The CDR3 DNA sequence: TGTGCCAGCAGTTTAGACGGACTCAATCAGCCCCAGCATTTT. Its protein product is CASSLDGLNQPQHF.

This clone was found a few times. The rearrangement joins TRBV18 to TRBJ1-1; D may be TRBD1 (6 bases). Germline CDR1 is KGHSH and CDR2 is LQKENI. This CDR3 spans 14 amino acids. The V end was cut by 6 bases, the J end by 0 bases, with 11 bases between. This CDR3 reads CASSPTGMNTEAFF. CDR3 sequence (DNA): TGTGCCAGCTCGCCCACAGGGATGAACACTGAAGCTTTCTTT.

J is TRBJ1-3 and V is TRBV30; 7 nucleotides agree with TRBD1. After removal of 3 bases from V and 0 bases from J, the junction contained 2 bases not matched to a gene. Germline CDR1 reads GTSNPN; CDR2 reads SVGIG (reference sequence). This CDR3 comprises 14 residues. The CDR3 is CAWSRDSSGNTIYF. The DNA for the CDR3 is TGTGCCTGGAGCCGGGACAGCTCTGGAAACACCATATATTTT.

This sequence joins TRBV7-8 and TRBJ1-5; maybe TRBD1 (5 bases). The CDR3 length is 16 residues. V lost 5 bases and J lost 0, with 14 bases in between. Germline CDR1 reads SGHVS; CDR2 reads FQNEAQ. CDR3 DNA sequence: TGTGCCAGCAGCCCCTCGGGACGGAATAGCAATCAGCCCCAGCATTTT. It translates to CASSPSGRNSNQPQHF.

The rearrangement joins TRBV5-1 to TRBJ2-2, with D tentatively TRBD1 (5 bases). Germline values: CDR1 SGHRS, CDR2 YFSETQ. CDR3 length: 14 amino acids. V lost 1 base and J lost 7, with 11 bases in between. CDR3 sequence (DNA): TGCGCCAGCAGCTTGTTCAGGGATATCGGGGAGCTGTTTTTT. This gives the protein CASSLFRDIGELFF.